These 15 T cell receptor beta chains came from one sample sequenced in a study of T cell responses to AZD1222 COVID-19 vaccine. The assay was immunoSEQ multiplex PCR, and TCRdb's table has in-frame clones only and misses some. The sample holds around 100,000 clones, around nine tenths seen once. The specimen comprised peripheral blood, sampled on day 0 of AZD1222 vaccination. The receptor source for this set is an adult in good health.

This chain connects TRBV4-3 to TRBJ2-7; D unclear. Germline values: CDR1 LGHNA, CDR2 YSLEER. The CDR3 length is 16 residues. Trimming removed 0 bases from V and 4 bases from J, with 16 bases in between. CDR3 in DNA: TGCGCCAGCAGCCAAGACGCCCTGACGCCTCAATACGAGCAGTACTTC. Residues: CASSQDALTPQYEQYF.

Here the CDR3 reads CSVLDFEAFF. The DNA for the CDR3 is TGCAGCGTTCTTGACTTTGAAGCTTTCTTT. V is TRBV29-1 and J is TRBJ1-1; D not resolved. Trimming took off 5 bases at V and 7 bases at J, with 8 bases between the two ends. This CDR3 spans 10 amino acids. CDR1 is SQVTM, CDR2 ANQGSEA, per germline.

The chain employs TRBV7-3 and TRBJ1-2, with D maybe TRBD1 (5 bases). The CDR3 sequence is 14 residues long. From germline, CDR1 is SGHTA and CDR2 FQGTGA. V lost 2 bases, J lost 4 bases, and 11 bases lay in between. CDR3 sequence (DNA): TGTGCCAGCAGCTTAGGGGGGGAGTCCTATGGCTACACCTTC. Translated, it gives CASSLGGESYGYTF. Full variable domain (rest looked up from reference TRBV7-3 and TRBJ1-2): GAGVSQTPSNKVTEKGKYVELRCDPISGHTALYWYRQSLGQGPEFLIYFQGTGAADDSGLPNDRFFAVRPEGSVSTLKIQRTERGDSAVYLCASSLGGESYGYTFGSGTRLTVV.

The chain joins TRBV2 to TRBJ2-7, with a possible D match to TRBD1 (5 bases). The CDR3 is 12 residues long. V lost 6 bases and J lost 9, with 15 bases in between. Germline CDR1 reads SNHLY; CDR2 reads FYNNEI. CDR3 sequence: CASRLPDRVQYF. The DNA of the CDR3 is TGTGCCAGCAGACTCCCCGACAGAGTGCAGTACTTC.

The J gene is TRBJ1-4, the V gene TRBV7-8; maybe TRBD1 (6 bases). The CDR3 spans 15 residues. The V gene lost 4 bases and the J gene lost 5 bases, with 14 bases spanning the gap. The germline gives CDR1 SGHVS, CDR2 FQNEAQ. The CDR3 sequence: CASSSRGARNEKLFF. CDR3 bases: TGTGCCAGCAGCTCTAGGGGGGCGAGGAATGAAAAACTGTTTTTT.

The chain joins TRBV29-1 to TRBJ1-1; TRBD1 aligns across 7 bases. The length of the CDR3 is 12 residues. V gave up 5 bases and J gave up 4 bases; unmatched junction bases: 4. Germline lookup yields CDR1 SQVTM and CDR2 ANQGSEA. CDR3 region: CSVRQGGTEAFF. The CDR3 bases are TGCAGCGTTCGGCAGGGGGGCACTGAAGCTTTCTTT.

The chain carries TRBV5-1 and TRBJ2-7; maybe TRBD2 (6 bases). V gave up 4 bases and J gave up 2 bases, with 19 bases separating them. Germline V CDR1 and CDR2: SGHRS, YFSETQ. CDR3 length: 16 amino acids. The CDR3 sequence is CASSLGLRTSAYEQYF. In DNA form, the CDR3 reads TGCGCCAGCAGCCTGGGACTGCGGACGTCCGCCTACGAGCAGTACTTC. Full variable domain (remainder filled in from reference TRBV5-1 and TRBJ2-7): KAGVTQTPRYLIKTRGQQVTLSCSPISGHRSVSWYQQTPGQGLQFLFEYFSETQRNKGNFPGRFSGRQFSNSRSEMNVSTLELGDSALYLCASSLGLRTSAYEQYFGPGTRLTVT.

In DNA form, the CDR3 reads TGTGCCAGCAGCTTAGCAGCGCCTACCGGGGAGCTGTTTTTT. This gives the protein CASSLAAPTGELFF. This chain links TRBV7-8 with TRBJ2-2; D is ambiguous. Trimming removed 0 bases from V and 5 bases from J, with 7 bases in between. Looked up from germline, CDR1 is SGHVS and CDR2 is FQNEAQ. CDR3 length: 14 amino acids.

In DNA, the CDR3 is TGTGCCAGCTCACGTAATGACAGGGTCTACAATCAGCCCCAGCATTTT. Its translation: CASSRNDRVYNQPQHF. The chain employs TRBV18 and TRBJ1-5, with TRBD1 identical over 7 bases. The length of the CDR3 is 16 residues. CDR1 is KGHSH, CDR2 LQKENI, per germline. The V segment lost 4 bases and the J segment 3 bases; nucleotides outside the gene matches: 9.

This clone was counted a few times. The chain links TRBV7-2 to TRBJ2-6; no clear D gene. CDR3 length equals 16 residues. Germline V gene lookup returns CDR1 SGHTA and CDR2 FQGNSA. V lost 1 base and J lost 2, with 9 bases in between. The CDR3 sequence: CASSLVGSTGANVLTF. The DNA for the CDR3 is TGTGCCAGCAGCTTAGTAGGGTCGACTGGGGCCAACGTCCTGACTTTC.

The gene calls are TRBV28 and TRBJ1-1, with D perhaps TRBD1 (6 bases). CDR1 and CDR2 from the germline V gene are MDHEN and SYDVKM. Trimming left V 6 bases short and J 0 bases short, with 11 bases between. The CDR3 contains 14 residues. CDR3 bases: TGTGCCAGCAGAGGCGGGACATTGAACACTGAAGCTTTCTTT. This gives the protein CASRGGTLNTEAFF.

The rearrangement links TRBV14 to TRBJ1-1, with D perhaps matching TRBD1 (5 bases). The CDR3 is made up of 20 amino acids. Trimming removed 4 bases from V and 1 base from J, with 28 bases in between. The germline CDR1 and CDR2 sequences are SGHDN and FVKESK. CDR3 region: CASSPYRRVGYRVPNTEAFF. The DNA of the CDR3 is TGTGCCAGCAGCCCCTACCGCAGGGTAGGGTATCGAGTCCCGAACACTGAAGCTTTCTTT. Full variable domain (rest looked up from reference TRBV14 and TRBJ1-1): EAGVTQFPSHSVIEKGQTVTLRCDPISGHDNLYWYRRVMGKEIKFLLHFVKESKQDESGMPNNRFLAERTGGTYSTLKVQPAELEDSGVYFCASSPYRRVGYRVPNTEAFFGQGTRLTVV.

This chain links TRBV24-1 with TRBJ1-1; 10 nucleotides align to TRBD1. The junction had 16 bases not matched to a gene; V was cut back by 4 bases and J by 3 bases. This CDR3 is built from 19 residues. Germline V gives CDR1 KGHDR, CDR2 SFDVKD. In DNA form, the CDR3 reads TGTGCCACCAGTGACCCGGACAGGGGGAAAAATAGAACGGACACTGAAGCTTTCTTT. It specifies CATSDPDRGKNRTDTEAFF.

The V call is TRBV5-1, the J call TRBJ1-1; TRBD1 aligns across 10 bases. V dropped 0 bases and J dropped 5; count of bases not matched to a gene: 4. CDR3 size: 15 residues. Germline V lookup: CDR1 SGHRS, CDR2 YFSETQ. CDR3 residues: CASSLGQGARTEAFF. The CDR3 region has the DNA TGCGCCAGCAGCTTGGGACAGGGGGCTCGGACTGAAGCTTTCTTT. Using reference TRBV5-1 and TRBJ1-1 for the parts outside the CDR3, the full variable domain is KAGVTQTPRYLIKTRGQQVTLSCSPISGHRSVSWYQQTPGQGLQFLFEYFSETQRNKGNFPGRFSGRQFSNSRSEMNVSTLELGDSALYLCASSLGQGARTEAFFGQGTRLTVV.

V is TRBV14 and J is TRBJ2-7; a weak D match, TRBD2 (6 bases). The CDR3 runs 14 residues. The V end was cut by 2 bases, the J end by 2 bases, with 10 bases between. Germline CDR1 reads SGHDN; CDR2 reads FVKESK. CDR3 bases: TGTGCCAGCAGCCAAATCGGGAGACCCTACGAGCAGTACTTC. Its protein is CASSQIGRPYEQYF.